This T cell receptor (beta chain) was identified during a study of T cell responses to AZD1222 COVID-19 vaccine. The method was immunoSEQ multiplex PCR; TCRdb's version includes in-frame clones alone and lacks a portion of them. The sample records approximately 150,000 clones, about nine tenths being singletons. The sample holds a few counts of this clone. The V gene end was trimmed by 3 bases and the J gene end by 5 bases; junction bases not matched to a gene: 5. Germline loops: CDR1 MRHNA, CDR2 SNTAGT. This CDR3 contains 15 residues. This sequence joins TRBV6-4 and TRBJ2-3, with 10 bases aligning to TRBD2. The receptor was isolated from an adult who received the AZD1222 COVID-19 vaccine. The sample consisted of peripheral blood, taken 28 days after the second AZD1222 dose. The CDR3 region is CASSESGGAIDTQYF. Written as DNA, the CDR3 is TGTGCCAGCAGTGAGAGCGGGGGGGCTATAGATACGCAGTATTTT.